This T cell receptor (beta chain) appears in the sequencing data of a study of T cells in localized non-small cell lung cancer. This table comes from immunoSEQ multiplex PCR, and its TCRdb copy is limited to in-frame clones, with some not included. The sample holds about 56,000 clones; about nine tenths are singletons and the top ten take roughly 5.5%. This clone is a singleton in its sample. Germline CDR1 SGHDT, CDR2 YYEEEE. Trimming cost V 4 bases and J 3 bases, with 17 bases left between them. The CDR3 is made up of 17 amino acids. The rearrangement joins TRBV5-6 to TRBJ2-6, with D possibly being TRBD1 (6 bases). The source material was peripheral blood, sampled before any cancer treatment. The sequence was collected from a woman aged 35-75 years with stage I lung adenocarcinoma. The CDR3 reads CASSLRTAPRGANVLTF. Written as DNA, the CDR3 is TGTGCCAGCAGCCTTCGGACAGCCCCCCGTGGGGCCAACGTCCTGACTTTC. Full variable domain (outside the CDR3, taken from reference TRBV5-6 and TRBJ2-6): DAGVTQSPTHLIKTRGQQVTLRCSPKSGHDTVSWYQQALGQGPQFIFQYYEEEERQRGNFPDRFSGHQFPNYSSELNVNALLLGDSALYLCASSLRTAPRGANVLTFGAGSRLTVL.